The sequence of this T cell receptor (beta chain) was determined in a study of T cells in Graves' hyperthyroidism and ophthalmopathy. This clonotype was seen many times. Its antigen is currently unknown. Amplification yielded TCR beta CDR3 regions, with RNA transcripts as the source. HTBI primers were employed in a first-round RT-PCR of the TCR CDR3. TCRdb passed the multiplex PCR reads through MiXCR, listing each CDR3 protein once. The profile shows more than 650,000 distinct CDR3 sequences, approximately 14% of them singletons. Diagnoses used clinical symptoms, serum thyroxine and TRAb, thyroid ultrasound and orbital computed tomography. PBMCs were collected from an approximately 9 ml volume of fresh peripheral blood. Overall study findings and caveats: Ophthalmopathy was separated from stable hyperthyroidism by a 13 V-J model.

The length of the CDR3 is 15 residues. The ends lost 7 bases at V and 0 bases at J; junction bases unmatched: 9. The V and J genes are TRBV12-3 or TRBV12-4 and TRBJ2-7, with 7 bases lining up with TRBD1. The sample comprised blood. The clonotype comes from a woman between 18 and 29 years old with Graves' hyperthyroidism. The CDR3 DNA sequence: TGTGCCAGCAAACAAAACCGGGACAGCTCCTACGAGCAGTACTTC. Translating it yields CASKQNRDSSYEQYF.